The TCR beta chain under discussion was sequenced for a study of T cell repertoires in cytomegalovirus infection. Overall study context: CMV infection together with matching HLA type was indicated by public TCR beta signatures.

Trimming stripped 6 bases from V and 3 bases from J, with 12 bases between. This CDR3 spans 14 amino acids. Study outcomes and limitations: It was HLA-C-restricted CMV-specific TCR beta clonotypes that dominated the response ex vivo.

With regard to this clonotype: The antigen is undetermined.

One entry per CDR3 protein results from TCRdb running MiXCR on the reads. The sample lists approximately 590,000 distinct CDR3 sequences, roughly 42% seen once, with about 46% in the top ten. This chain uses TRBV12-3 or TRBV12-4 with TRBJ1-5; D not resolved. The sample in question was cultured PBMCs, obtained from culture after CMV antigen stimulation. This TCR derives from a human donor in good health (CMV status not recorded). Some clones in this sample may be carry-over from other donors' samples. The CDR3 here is CASSPDNSNQPQHF. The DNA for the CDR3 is TGTGCCAGCAGCCCTGACAATTCCAATCAGCCCCAGCATTTT.